The clone carrying this T cell receptor beta chain occurred many times. The germline V gene has CDR1 MNHEY and CDR2 SVGEGT. The V end was cut by 7 bases, the J end by 4 bases, with 5 bases between. CDR3 length equals 12 residues. This sample stems from a study of Graves' ophthalmopathy and Graves' hyperthyroidism. Study-level background: At the time of initial diagnosis and before any treatment, peripheral blood was collected.

RNA transcripts were the source from which TCR beta CDR3 regions were amplified. HTBI primers were employed in first-round RT-PCR, then a second-round multiplex PCR followed. TCRdb re-analysed the multiplex PCR reads in MiXCR, keeping a single row per CDR3 protein. This table has 300,000 to 400,000 distinct CDR3 sequences, roughly 15% appearing once. Sequencing input: peripheral blood. The receptor comes from an adult man with Graves' ophthalmopathy. The V call is TRBV6-2 or TRBV6-3, the J call TRBJ1-6; D ambiguous. CDR3 loop: CASNPYNSPLHF. In DNA, the CDR3 is TGTGCCAGCAACCCTTATAATTCACCCCTCCACTTT.